This record concerns one T cell receptor beta chain sequence. This clone's antigen is unknown. Receptor libraries were prepared by the immunoSEQ multiplex PCR assay. For the multiplex PCR, a mixture combining 60 forward primers for TCR Vbeta segments and 13 reverse primers for TCR Jbeta segments was used. The CDR3 region of rearranged TCR beta genes was amplified from genomic DNA by a multiplex PCR assay. Amplified TCR beta libraries were sequenced as 87-base-pair reads on the Illumina HiSeq System. From the authors' description of their analysis: A later analysis tallied roughly 80 million unique TCR beta chains across the 666 repertoires, and around 10 million of those chains were shared by two or more donors. A nearest-neighbor algorithm error-corrected the raw reads and collapsed the reads into unique sequences, merging closely related sequences to remove PCR and sequencing errors. V, D and J gene segments were assigned by aligning CDR3 sequences to IMGT reference sequences. For a sequence to be retained, a match of at least six nucleotides was required to both a V gene segment and a J gene segment. A rearrangement was called productive if the CDR3 had no stop codons and remained in frame with V and J, and every other rearrangement was called non-productive. Following IMGT convention, CDR3 was defined as the stretch from the second conserved V-encoded cysteine up to the conserved J-encoded phenylalanine. The earlier analysis of 450 to 750 of the donors excluded any sequence lacking an unambiguous match to a single V gene segment. An earlier analysis of 550 to 650 of the donors classified V segments as functional when productive rearrangements were above 56.7% and as segregating when the standard deviation between donors was above 5%. A statistical classification framework was built to diagnose cytomegalovirus status from the catalog of TCR beta chain sequences. V and J gene assignment, in a later analysis, came from comparing TCR nucleotide sequences with IMGT/GENE-DB human TR gene sequences. In a later analysis, CDR3 sequences and most-parsimonious VDJ recombination scenarios were assigned using the TCRdist pipeline. A later analysis defined each TCR beta chain by its CDR3 amino acid sequence plus V-gene family, and excluded reads lacking a unique V-gene family. As a way to deal with suspected cross-contamination and a sequencing artifact, a later analysis dropped over 550 nucleotide sequences that were highly shared and had low generation probability. In a later analysis, a clonal expansion index for each public chain was calculated from normalized within-repertoire ranks of inferred template counts. In a later analysis, generation probabilities were computed using a VDJ recombination model fitted to out-of-frame rearrangements, and the results were checked against IGoR. In a later analysis, hypergeometric tests were used to score TCR-TCR, TCR-HLA and TCR-CMV co-occurrence, with a repertoire-size bias correction applied to TCR pairs. In a later analysis, false discovery rates were estimated by permuting HLA or CMV assignments 20 times. In a later analysis, co-occurring TCRs were grouped using DBSCAN, with TCRdist sequence similarity added in when clustering inside HLA-allele-positive subsets. Repertoires with fewer than 30,000 or more than 120,000 public chains were left out of co-occurrence clustering, as were roughly five repertoires with anomalous nucleotide sharing. TCRdb holds this immuneACCESS table with in-frame rearrangements only. Some clones are missing; in checked studies, unresolved V genes explain under half, and the rest has no known cause. V, J and clone size are taken as reported in that table, and D and trimming were inferred from the DNA itself. The sample table on file contains about 120,000 clones. The top ten clonotypes cover 6.8% of the sample.

The data stem from a study of cytomegalovirus exposure and HLA in healthy donors (dated by TCRdb to the late 2010s). With regard to the full study: An earlier analysis of approximately 600 of the donors reported more than 250 Gb of sequence data and 117 million unique TCR beta sequences from about 179 million T cells. HLA typing included class I and class II loci at four-digit resolution. In addition to the first cohort of hundreds of subjects, a separate validation cohort of around 110 different subjects was used. The number of donors typed differed by locus, with 629-630 for A, B, C, DRB1 and DQB1, 522 for DQA1, approximately 580 for DPA1, and under 490 for DPB1. An earlier analysis of 500 to 750 of the donors applied high-throughput TCR beta sequencing to assess whether each TCR beta V gene segment acted as functional or pseudogenic. All discovery cohort repertoires had been generated on a single sequencing platform. To predict cytomegalovirus infection status, the study combined high-throughput TCR immunosequencing, statistical association of individual TCRs with disease status, and machine learning. A later genetic analysis took genome-wide SNP genotypes for about three fifths of the 666 donors and used that subset as a discovery cohort. Several DR-DQ haplotypes were handled as single units for association and clustering because linkage in the cohort was strong. The study aimed to test whether cataloging public T cell receptors could reveal signatures of past pathogen exposure. Alongside the repertoire data, information on donor age, sex, ethnicity and CMV serostatus was compiled. An early release covering over 500 HLA-typed donors comprised 300 to 350 gigabases of sequencing data and 65 million to 100 million unique TCR sequences. Among about 400 genotyped donors of the cohort, an average of approximately 240,000 unique TCR beta nucleotide sequences was sequenced per donor, of which 15% to 20% were non-productive. To study patterns of TCR occurrence, a later analysis re-analyzed previously published TCR beta repertoires from more than 550 donors and added high-resolution HLA genotyping. The study used immunosequencing to profile the T cell repertoires of several hundred subjects and linked those repertoires to cytomegalovirus serostatus. The genetic ancestry cluster associated with self-reported Caucasian donors included around 76% of the roughly 390 genotyped donors. Rather than using new phenotypic data, the later analysis identified candidate immune exposures from TCR beta sequences and from how often those sequences occurred across donors. Paper-wide results and their limitations: A group of highly shared sequence variants was considered likely to be a technical artifact of the sequencing pipeline. Across donors, most TCR sequences were observed very rarely, whereas some public TCRs were present in many individuals. A later genetic analysis reported fewer N-insertions in productive TCRs among donors in an Asian-associated ancestry cluster than the roughly 720-donor mean. According to a later analysis, most CMV-associated TCR beta chains appeared to be HLA-restricted, and the HLA associations seemed to be driven largely by CMV exposure. The authors suggested that the approach could potentially be generalized to other disease states and immunological phenotypes. In an earlier analysis of roughly 500 of the donors, most TCR beta V segments appeared in productive rearrangements about 90% or about 30% of the time, broadly matching IMGT annotations. A later genetic analysis associated a missense DCLRE1C variant with V-gene and J-gene trimming of TCR beta chains, and an independent cohort replicated the association. Because the 87-base-pair reads could not distinguish some IMGT-functional V segments, including TRBV6-2 and TRBV6-3, those segments were excluded. Strong co-occurrence of HLA alleles, especially DR and DQ, made assigning TCR associations to individual alleles difficult. Correlated functional status among segregating V segments might be attributable to linkage disequilibrium, but an unknown experimental factor could not be ruled out. Specific HLA alleles were associated with roughly 17,000 TCR beta sequences at a false discovery rate of 0.05 in a later analysis. A later analysis found that TCR association rates varied across HLA loci, with DRB1 alleles showing the most associated TCRs and HLA-C alleles the fewest. In vitro tests confirmed that a few of the cytomegalovirus-associated TCR beta chains recognize cytomegalovirus antigens. Because HLA typing was unavailable for some donors at each locus, only the typed subset was used in association tests. The cohort was sequenced for TCR beta chains only, and without alpha or paired-chain data the features that could be detected were limited. In a later analysis, HLA-associated TCR beta chains were found to be more clonally expanded and to have lower generation probabilities than equally common non-associated chains. The earlier analysis of almost 600 of the donors excluded some 15 rarely observed V segments, including chromosome 9 orphons, because counts were too low. A later analysis reported that several top co-occurrence clusters appeared linked to parvovirus B19, influenza, CMV and Epstein-Barr virus. A total of 150 or so TCR beta chains were listed by the study as associated with cytomegalovirus. The only immune exposure information available for the cohort was CMV serostatus. A further reported finding was that TCR beta sequences accurately predicted the HLA-A and HLA-B alleles for most subjects in the first cohort. In both the original and validation cohorts, the classifier was reported to diagnose cytomegalovirus status with high specificity and sensitivity. Roughly uniform sequencing depth across donors was assumed in presence/absence analyses, although this assumption may not hold.

In total, approximately 610 healthy bone marrow donors made up the cohort. At the time of sampling, every cohort member was nominally healthy, though immune exposures that went unrecorded were likely present. The donor was CMV seropositive and belonged to the group of around 300 seropositive cohort members. A peripheral blood sample was provided by each donor, and peripheral blood mononuclear cells were used for TCR beta sequencing. The Qiagen DNeasy Blood Extraction Kit was used to extract genomic DNA from the blood cell samples. The germline V gene (reference sequence) sets CDR1 to MNHEY and CDR2 to SMNVEV. The CDR3 starts with the cysteine, ends with the phenylalanine, and has 14 residues. Only the CDR3 DNA is retained, 42 bases long and in frame from the first base. V drops 7 bases and J drops 4 bases, leaving 14 bases in between.

The V gene is TRBV27 and the J gene is TRBJ1-5, with no confidently assigned D gene. This clonotype originated in a man aged 35-49 years in good health and CMV-seropositive. The sequencing input was PBMCs. The CDR3 reads as follows: CASTALGGNQPQHF. Read as DNA, the sequence is TGTGCCAGCACCGCCCTGGGAGGGAATCAGCCCCAGCATTTT.